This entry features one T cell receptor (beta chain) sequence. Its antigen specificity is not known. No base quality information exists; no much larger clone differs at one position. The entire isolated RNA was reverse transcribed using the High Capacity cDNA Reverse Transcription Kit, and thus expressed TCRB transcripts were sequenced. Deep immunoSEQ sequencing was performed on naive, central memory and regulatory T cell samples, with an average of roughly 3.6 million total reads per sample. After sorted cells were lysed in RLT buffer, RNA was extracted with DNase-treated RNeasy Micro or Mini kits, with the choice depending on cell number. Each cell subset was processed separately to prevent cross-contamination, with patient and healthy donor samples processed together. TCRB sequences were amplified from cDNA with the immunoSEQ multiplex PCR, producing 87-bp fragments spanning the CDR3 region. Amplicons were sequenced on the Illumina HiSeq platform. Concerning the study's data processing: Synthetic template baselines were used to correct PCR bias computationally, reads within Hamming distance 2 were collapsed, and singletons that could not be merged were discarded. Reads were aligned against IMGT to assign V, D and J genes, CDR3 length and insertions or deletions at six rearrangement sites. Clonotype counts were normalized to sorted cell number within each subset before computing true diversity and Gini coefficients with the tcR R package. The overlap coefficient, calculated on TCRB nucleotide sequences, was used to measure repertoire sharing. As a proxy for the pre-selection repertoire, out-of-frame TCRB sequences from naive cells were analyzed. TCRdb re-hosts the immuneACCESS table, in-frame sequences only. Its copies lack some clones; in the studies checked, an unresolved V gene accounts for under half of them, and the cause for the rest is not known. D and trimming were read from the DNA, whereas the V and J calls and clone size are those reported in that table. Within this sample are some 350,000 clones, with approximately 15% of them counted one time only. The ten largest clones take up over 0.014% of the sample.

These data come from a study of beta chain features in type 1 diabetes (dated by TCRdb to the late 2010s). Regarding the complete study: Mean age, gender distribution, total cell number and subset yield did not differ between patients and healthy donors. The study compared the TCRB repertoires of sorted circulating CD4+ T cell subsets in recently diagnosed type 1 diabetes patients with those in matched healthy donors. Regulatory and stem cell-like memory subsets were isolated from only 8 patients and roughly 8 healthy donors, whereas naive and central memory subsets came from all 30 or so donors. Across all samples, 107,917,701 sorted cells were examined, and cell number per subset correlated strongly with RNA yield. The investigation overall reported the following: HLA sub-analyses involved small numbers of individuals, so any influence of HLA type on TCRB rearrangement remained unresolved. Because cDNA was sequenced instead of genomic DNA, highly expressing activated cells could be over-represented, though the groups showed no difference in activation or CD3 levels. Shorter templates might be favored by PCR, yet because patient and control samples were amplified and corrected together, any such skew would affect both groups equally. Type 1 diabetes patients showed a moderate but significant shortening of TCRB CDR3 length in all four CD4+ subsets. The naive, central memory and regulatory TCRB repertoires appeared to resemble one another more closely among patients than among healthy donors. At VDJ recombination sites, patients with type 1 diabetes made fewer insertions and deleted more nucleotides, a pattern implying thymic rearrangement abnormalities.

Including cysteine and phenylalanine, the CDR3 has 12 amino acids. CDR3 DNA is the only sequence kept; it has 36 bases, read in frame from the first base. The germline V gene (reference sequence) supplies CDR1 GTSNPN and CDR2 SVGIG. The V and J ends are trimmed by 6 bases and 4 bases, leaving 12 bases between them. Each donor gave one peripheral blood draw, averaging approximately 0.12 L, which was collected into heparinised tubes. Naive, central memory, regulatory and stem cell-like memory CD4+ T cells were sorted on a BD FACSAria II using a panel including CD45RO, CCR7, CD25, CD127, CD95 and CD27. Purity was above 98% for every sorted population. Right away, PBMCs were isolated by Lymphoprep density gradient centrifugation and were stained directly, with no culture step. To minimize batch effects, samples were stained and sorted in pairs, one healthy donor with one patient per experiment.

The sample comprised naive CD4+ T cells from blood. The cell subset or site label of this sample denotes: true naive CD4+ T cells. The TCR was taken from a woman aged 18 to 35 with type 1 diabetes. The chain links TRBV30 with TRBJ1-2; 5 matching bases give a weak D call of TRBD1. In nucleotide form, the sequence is TGTGCCTGCGCAGGGAAGGGCTATGGCTACACCTTC. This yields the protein CACAGKGYGYTF.